One T cell receptor (beta chain) is described in this entry. The data were produced by immunoSEQ multiplex PCR, yet TCRdb's version contains in-frame clones alone and is incomplete. Of 200,000 or so clones in the sample, roughly nine tenths were seen once. This specimen comes from a study of control samples from healthy donors and cancer patients. The germline gives CDR1 LGHNA, CDR2 YNFKEQ. The germline V and J ends were trimmed by 0 bases and 6 bases, with 18 bases remaining between them. The CDR3 is 17 amino acids. This chain uses TRBV4-2 with TRBJ1-5, with D perhaps matching TRBD1 (6 bases). Sequenced: blood. The TCR sequence derives from a man in his thirties or forties in good health. The CDR3 spells CASSQDQATGKGQPQHF. The CDR3 DNA reads TGTGCCAGCAGCCAAGATCAAGCCACAGGGAAGGGTCAGCCCCAGCATTTT.